Detailed here is one TCR beta chain. The data stem from a study of blood T cells in healthy people across ages. Using a J-beta primer mix together with a sample-barcoded 5' primer, a second PCR was run for about 6 to 12 cycles. Each CDR3 protein gets one entry after TCRdb re-called the 5' RACE reads with MiXCR. The repertoire holds around 650,000 distinct CDR3 sequences, with less than 45% as singletons. V lost 6 bases and J 1 base, leaving 12 bases between the germline ends. Per germline, CDR1 MNHEY and CDR2 SVGAGI. The CDR3 is made up of 14 amino acids. The material sequenced was blood. V usage is TRBV6-5 and J usage is TRBJ2-5; no reliable D call. The receptor was isolated from a man of 80 years or more in good health. The CDR3 reads CASRKGTVQETQYF. Here the CDR3 DNA reads TGTGCCAGCAGGAAGGGTACCGTCCAAGAGACCCAGTACTTC.